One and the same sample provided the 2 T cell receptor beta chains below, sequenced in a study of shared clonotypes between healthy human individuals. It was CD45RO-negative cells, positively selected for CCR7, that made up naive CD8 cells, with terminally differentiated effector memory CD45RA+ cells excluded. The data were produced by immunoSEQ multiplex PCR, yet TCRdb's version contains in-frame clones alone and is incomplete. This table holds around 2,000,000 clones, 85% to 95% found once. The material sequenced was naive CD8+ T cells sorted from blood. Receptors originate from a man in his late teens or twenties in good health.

CDR3 sequence: CATEFERRGEAFF. DNA for the CDR3: TGTGCAACGGAATTTGAGAGGAGAGGTGAAGCTTTCTTT. This chain uses TRBV7-9 with TRBJ1-1, with unresolved D. The CDR3 has 13 amino acids. Per germline, CDR1 SEHNR and CDR2 FQNEAQ (reference sequence).

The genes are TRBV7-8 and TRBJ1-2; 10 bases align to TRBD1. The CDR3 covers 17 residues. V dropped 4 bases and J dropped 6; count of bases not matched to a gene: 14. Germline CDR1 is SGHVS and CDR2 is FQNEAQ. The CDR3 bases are TGTGCCAGCAGCTATAGGGGGACAGGGGATGTCCACGATGGCTACACCTTC. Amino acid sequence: CASSYRGTGDVHDGYTF.